This T cell receptor beta chain appears in the sequencing data of a study of T cells in Graves' hyperthyroidism and ophthalmopathy (dated by TCRdb to about 2019). Looking at the study overall: Peripheral blood was collected at initial diagnosis, before any treatment. To identify TCR V-J signatures that set the groups apart, the researchers used a discovery cohort of 100 patients, made up of roughly 40 with Graves' ophthalmopathy and 57 with stable Graves' hyperthyroidism. An independent validation cohort of fewer than 20 hyperthyroidism patients and approximately 16 patients who later progressed to ophthalmopathy tested prospective prediction of ophthalmopathy. The 100 discovery patients were randomly divided into training and test sets at a 7:3 ratio. In addition, the study compared T-cell repertoires in thyroid tissue and in blood from six Graves' hyperthyroidism patients. After blood sampling, hyperthyroidism patients were treated with methimazole at a starting dose of 30 mg daily, and ophthalmopathy patients were treated with high-dose intravenous methylprednisolone. The paper reports TCR Vbeta CDR3 sequencing of roughly 140 peripheral blood samples: approximately 41 ophthalmopathy, fewer than 85 hyperthyroidism and around 17 progressor patients.

The TCR beta CDR3 regions were amplified from the RNA transcripts. A first-round RT-PCR of the TCR CDR3 used the HTBI primer set with the Qiagen OneStep RT-PCR kit. Libraries were constructed in a second round of multiplex PCR, after which size selection and purification were carried out. Libraries were sequenced paired-end with 100 bp reads on an Illumina HiSeq2000. Regarding the original processing steps: SOAPnuke was used to process the raw data, removing reads that contained adapters or uncalled bases, had a mean Phred below 15, or lacked an exact match to the constant primer or identifier. COPE v1.2.5 was used to merge high-quality paired reads, and clonotypes were defined as unique nucleotide sequences. MiTCR v1.1 was used to align the clonotypes against IMGT TRBV, TRBD and TRBJ reference segments. Only V-J combinations with frequency above 0.0001, covering about 99% of repertoires, were analysed. A TCS score was defined as the ratio of F50 (clonal expansion) to E x V (chaos), with BLOSUM62-based TCRdist applied between CDR3 peptides within each V-J. Welch's t-statistics and random forest reduced several hundred V-J features to 10 to 15, which were used in a naive Bayes classifier (R e1071). TCRdb handled the public reads itself, with Q25 trimming in fastp and clone calling in MiXCR, and kept productive beta chains. Rows with one shared CDR3 protein collapse into an entry with the most common genes and DNA. TCRdb's processing, not the authors', yielded these V and J calls. The sample contains fewer than 650,000 distinct CDR3 sequences, approximately 15% of them found a single time. The ten largest clonotypes hold under 7% of the sample.

This clonotype was counted at least ten times. Its antigen target is currently unknown. No much larger clone is present one base from it, and per-base qualities are unavailable. The paper's findings and limits, for the study overall: Sample size was not statistically predetermined, and investigators were not blinded to group allocation. Most expanded thyroid clonotypes (frequency above 0.001) were also detected in blood, a finding suggesting that blood repertoires may reflect thyroid immune responses. In validation, the model predicted progression to ophthalmopathy with 55% to 71% sensitivity and around 72% specificity, a median of 6.5 months before onset. A 13 V-J signature model separated ophthalmopathy from stable hyperthyroidism, with around 90% sensitivity and 81.08% specificity in cross-validation and 80%/75% in testing.

V ends up 6 bases short and J 0 bases short, with an unmatched junction base count of 8. Reading from cysteine to phenylalanine, the CDR3 counts 15 amino acids. The sequence is cut down to CDR3 DNA, 45 bases in frame from base 1. Sequences DFQATT (CDR1) and SNEGSKA (CDR2) are obtained from the germline V gene (reference sequence). Hyperthyroidism patients were newly diagnosed, had a disease duration of under 2 months, and were aged 18 to 65 years. Any patient with an uncontrolled infection, another autoimmune disease, pregnancy or lactation was excluded. Diagnoses were based on clinical symptoms, serum thyroxine and TRAb, thyroid ultrasound and orbital computed tomography. Blood from progressor patients was collected at the time of first diagnosis with hyperthyroidism, before any ophthalmopathy symptoms had appeared. Ficoll-Paque density gradient centrifugation was used to isolate PBMCs from 10 ml of fresh peripheral blood. Progressor patients were initially diagnosed with Graves' hyperthyroidism and developed ophthalmopathy during follow-up. Total RNA was extracted using Trizol reagent, and RNA quality was assessed on an Agilent 2100 Bioanalyzer.

This receptor was obtained from a woman younger than 45 with Graves' hyperthyroidism that later progressed to Graves' ophthalmopathy. The chain links TRBV20-1 with TRBJ2-7, with 10 junctional bases fitting TRBD2. Specimen: blood. The nucleotide sequence reads TGCAGTGCGGCCGGTAAGCGGGAGGGCTCCTACGAGCAGTACTTC. The encoded protein is CSAAGKREGSYEQYF.